This T cell receptor beta chain came from a study of T-cell reconstitution after alpha-beta-depleted transplantation in children. General observations from the study: Roughly two months post-transplant, alpha-beta T cells reportedly originated from several hundred graft clones that had expanded. T-cell counts and diversity at one year following transplant were attributed mainly to newly produced T cells.

The CDR3 runs 14 residues. V gave up 8 bases and J gave up 13 bases, with 24 bases separating them. The authors prepared the TCRbeta library with unique molecular identifiers. Each CDR3 protein gets one entry after TCRdb re-called the PCR reads with MiXCR. The table includes a few hundred thousand distinct CDR3 sequences, under 15% detected once. This clonotype was seen only a few times. Its antigen is undetermined. This sequence originates from a male patient younger than 18 who had a stem cell transplant for acute myeloid leukemia, so the T cells may come from the graft donor. The chain links TRBV12-3 or TRBV12-4 to TRBJ2-1, with TRBD1 as a possible D gene (6 bases). This material consisted of PBMCs, mostly from graft donor cells, taken 360 days after TCRalphabeta/CD19-depleted stem cell transplant. The CDR3 spells CASGVTPRDTRQFF. The CDR3 DNA is TGTGCCAGCGGTGTGACTCCCCGGGACACGCGACAGTTCTTC.